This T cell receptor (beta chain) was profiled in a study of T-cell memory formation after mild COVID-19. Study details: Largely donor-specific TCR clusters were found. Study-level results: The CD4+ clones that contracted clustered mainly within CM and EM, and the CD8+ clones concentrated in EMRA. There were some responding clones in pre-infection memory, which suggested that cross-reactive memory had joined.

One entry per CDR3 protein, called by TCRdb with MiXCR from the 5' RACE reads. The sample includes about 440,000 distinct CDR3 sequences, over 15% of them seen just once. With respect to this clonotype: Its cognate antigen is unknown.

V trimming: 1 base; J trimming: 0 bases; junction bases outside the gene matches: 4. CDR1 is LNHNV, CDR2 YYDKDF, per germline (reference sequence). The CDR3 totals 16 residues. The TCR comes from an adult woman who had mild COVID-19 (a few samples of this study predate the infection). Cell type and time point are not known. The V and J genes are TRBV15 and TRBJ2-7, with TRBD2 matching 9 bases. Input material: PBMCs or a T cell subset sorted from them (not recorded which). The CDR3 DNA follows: TGTGCCACCAGCAGAGGACTAGCGGCCAGCTCCTACGAGCAGTACTTC. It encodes CATSRGLAASSYEQYF.